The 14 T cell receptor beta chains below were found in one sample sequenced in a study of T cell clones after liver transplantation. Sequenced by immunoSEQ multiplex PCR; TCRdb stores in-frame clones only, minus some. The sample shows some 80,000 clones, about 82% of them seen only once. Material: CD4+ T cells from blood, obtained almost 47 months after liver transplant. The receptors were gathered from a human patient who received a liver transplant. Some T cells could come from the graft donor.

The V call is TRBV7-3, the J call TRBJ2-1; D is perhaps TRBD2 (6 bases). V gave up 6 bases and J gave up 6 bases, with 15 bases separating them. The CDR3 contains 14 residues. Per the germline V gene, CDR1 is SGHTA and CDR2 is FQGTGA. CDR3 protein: CASSRGLFSNEQFF. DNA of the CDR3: TGTGCCAGCAGTCGAGGACTATTCTCCAATGAGCAGTTCTTC.

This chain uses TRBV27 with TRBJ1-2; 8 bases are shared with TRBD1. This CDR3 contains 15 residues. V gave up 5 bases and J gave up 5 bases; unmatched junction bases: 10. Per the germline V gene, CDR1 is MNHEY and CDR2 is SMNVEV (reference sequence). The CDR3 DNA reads TGTGCCAGCAGTCCGCGACAGGGGCTCGTTTATGGCTACACCTTC. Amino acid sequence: CASSPRQGLVYGYTF.

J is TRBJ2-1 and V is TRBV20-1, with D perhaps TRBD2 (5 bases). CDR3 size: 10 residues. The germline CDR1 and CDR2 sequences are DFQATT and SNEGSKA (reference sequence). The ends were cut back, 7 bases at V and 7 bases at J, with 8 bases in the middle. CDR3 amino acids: CSVGGNEQFF. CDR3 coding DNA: TGCAGTGTAGGCGGGAATGAGCAGTTCTTC.

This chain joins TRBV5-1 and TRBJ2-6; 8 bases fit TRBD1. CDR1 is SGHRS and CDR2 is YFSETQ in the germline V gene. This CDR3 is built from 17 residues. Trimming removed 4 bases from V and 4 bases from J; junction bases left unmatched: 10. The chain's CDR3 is CASSLRDRSPGANVLTF. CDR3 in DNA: TGCGCCAGCAGCCTTCGGGACAGGAGTCCCGGGGCCAACGTCCTGACTTTC.

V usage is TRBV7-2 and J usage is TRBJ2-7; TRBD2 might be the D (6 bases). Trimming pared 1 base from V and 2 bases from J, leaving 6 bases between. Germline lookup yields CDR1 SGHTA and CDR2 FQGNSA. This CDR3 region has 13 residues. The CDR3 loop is CASSLGGTYEQYF. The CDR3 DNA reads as TGTGCCAGCAGCTTAGGCGGGACCTACGAGCAGTACTTC.

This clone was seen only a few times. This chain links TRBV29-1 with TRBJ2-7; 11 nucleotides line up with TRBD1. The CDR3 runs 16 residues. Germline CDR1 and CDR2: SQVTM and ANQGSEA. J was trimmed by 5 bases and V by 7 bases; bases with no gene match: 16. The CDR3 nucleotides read TGCAGCGCCCTGAATGAGAGGACAGGGGGCGAAAACGAGCAGTACTTC. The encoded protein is CSALNERTGGENEQYF.

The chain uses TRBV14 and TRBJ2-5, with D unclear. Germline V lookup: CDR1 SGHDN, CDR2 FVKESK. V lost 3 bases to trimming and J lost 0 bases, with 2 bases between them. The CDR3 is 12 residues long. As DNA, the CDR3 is TGTGCCAGCAGCCACTACCAAGAGACCCAGTACTTC. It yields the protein CASSHYQETQYF.

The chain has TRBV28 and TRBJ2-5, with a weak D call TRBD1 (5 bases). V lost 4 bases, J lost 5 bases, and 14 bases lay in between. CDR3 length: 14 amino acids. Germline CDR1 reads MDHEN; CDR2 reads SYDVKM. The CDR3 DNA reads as TGTGCCAGCAGTTGGGAAGGGGCGCAGGAGACCCAGTACTTC. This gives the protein CASSWEGAQETQYF.

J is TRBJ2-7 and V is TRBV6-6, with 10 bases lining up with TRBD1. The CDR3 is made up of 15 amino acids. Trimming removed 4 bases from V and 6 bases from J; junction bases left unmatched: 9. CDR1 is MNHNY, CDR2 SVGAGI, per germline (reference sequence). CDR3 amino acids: CASSWTGGSSTEQYF. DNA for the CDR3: TGTGCCAGCAGTTGGACAGGGGGATCCAGTACCGAGCAGTACTTC.

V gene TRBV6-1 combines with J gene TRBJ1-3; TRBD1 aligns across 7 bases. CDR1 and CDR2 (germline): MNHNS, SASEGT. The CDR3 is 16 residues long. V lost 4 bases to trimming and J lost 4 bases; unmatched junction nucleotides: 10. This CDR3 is CASSARQGSWGNTIYF. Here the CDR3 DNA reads TGTGCCAGCAGTGCCCGACAGGGATCTTGGGGAAACACCATATATTTT.

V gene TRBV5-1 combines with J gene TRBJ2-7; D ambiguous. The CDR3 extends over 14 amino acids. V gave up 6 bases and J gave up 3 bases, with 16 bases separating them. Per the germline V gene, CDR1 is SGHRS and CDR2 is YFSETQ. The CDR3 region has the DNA TGCGCCAGCACCCCGGGCAGCGCGTTCTACGAGCAGTACTTC. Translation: CASTPGSAFYEQYF.

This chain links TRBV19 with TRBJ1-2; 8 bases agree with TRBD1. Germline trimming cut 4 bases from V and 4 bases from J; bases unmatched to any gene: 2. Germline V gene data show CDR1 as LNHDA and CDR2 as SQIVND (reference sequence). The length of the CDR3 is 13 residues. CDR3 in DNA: TGTGCCAGTAGTAAGACAGGGGCCTATGGCTACACCTTC. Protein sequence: CASSKTGAYGYTF.

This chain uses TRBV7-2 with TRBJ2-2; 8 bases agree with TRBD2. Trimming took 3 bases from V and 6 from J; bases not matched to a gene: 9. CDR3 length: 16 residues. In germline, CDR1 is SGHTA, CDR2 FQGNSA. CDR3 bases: TGTGCCAGCAGCTTTCAGCCAGCGGGAGTCCCCGGGGAGCTGTTTTTT. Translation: CASSFQPAGVPGELFF.

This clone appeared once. In DNA form, the CDR3 reads TGTGCCAGCAGCCCCGGGCAGGGGAACTTCAATGAGCAGTTCTTC. Protein sequence: CASSPGQGNFNEQFF. The chain links TRBV6-4 to TRBJ2-1; D perhaps matches TRBD1 (6 bases). Per germline, CDR1 MRHNA and CDR2 SNTAGT. The CDR3 has 15 amino acids. V lost 6 bases to trimming and J lost 6 bases, with 18 bases between them.